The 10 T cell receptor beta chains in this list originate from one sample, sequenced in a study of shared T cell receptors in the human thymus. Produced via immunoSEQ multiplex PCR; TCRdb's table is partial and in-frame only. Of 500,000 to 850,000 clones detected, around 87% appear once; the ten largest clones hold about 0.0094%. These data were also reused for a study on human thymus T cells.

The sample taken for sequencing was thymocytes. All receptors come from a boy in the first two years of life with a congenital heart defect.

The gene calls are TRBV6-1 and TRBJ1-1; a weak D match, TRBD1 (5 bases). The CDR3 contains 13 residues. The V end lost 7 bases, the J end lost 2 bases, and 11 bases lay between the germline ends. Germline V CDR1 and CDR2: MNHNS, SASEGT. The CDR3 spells CASTGGGNTEAFF. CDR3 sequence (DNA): TGTGCCAGCACTGGGGGGGGAAACACTGAAGCTTTCTTT.

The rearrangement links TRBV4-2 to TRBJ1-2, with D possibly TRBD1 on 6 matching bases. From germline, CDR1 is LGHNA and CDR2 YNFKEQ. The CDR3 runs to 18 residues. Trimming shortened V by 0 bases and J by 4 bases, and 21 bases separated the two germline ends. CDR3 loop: CASSQDGQRRGRSYGYTF. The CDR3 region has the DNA TGTGCCAGCAGCCAAGATGGACAGCGCAGGGGAAGATCCTATGGCTACACCTTC.

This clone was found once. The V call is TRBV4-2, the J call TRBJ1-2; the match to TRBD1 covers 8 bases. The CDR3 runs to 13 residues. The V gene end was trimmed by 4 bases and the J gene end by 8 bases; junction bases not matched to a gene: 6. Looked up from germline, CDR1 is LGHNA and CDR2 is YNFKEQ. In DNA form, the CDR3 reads TGTGCCAGCAGCCTAGCTGGGGACAGGGGCTACACCTTC. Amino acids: CASSLAGDRGYTF.

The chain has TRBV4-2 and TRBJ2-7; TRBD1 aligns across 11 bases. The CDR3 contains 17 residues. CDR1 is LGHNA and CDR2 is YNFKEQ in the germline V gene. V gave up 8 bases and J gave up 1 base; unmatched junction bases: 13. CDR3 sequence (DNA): TGTGCCAGCTCACCGGGACAGGGGGGCCCAAGGTCCTACGAGCAGTACTTC. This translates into CASSPGQGGPRSYEQYF.

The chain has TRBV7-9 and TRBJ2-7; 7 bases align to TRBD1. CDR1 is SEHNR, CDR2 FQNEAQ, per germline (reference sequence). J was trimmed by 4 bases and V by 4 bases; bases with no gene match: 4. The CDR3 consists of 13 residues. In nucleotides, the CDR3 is TGTGCCAGCAGCTCCGGGACAGTGTACGAGCAGTACTTC. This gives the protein CASSSGTVYEQYF.

CDR3 nucleotides: TGTGCCAGCAGAGTCCCGAGTGAAAAACTGTTTTTT. Translating gives CASRVPSEKLFF. The gene calls are TRBV28 and TRBJ1-4; no clear D. This CDR3 comprises 12 residues. V lost 6 bases, J lost 7 bases, and 9 bases lay in between. CDR1 and CDR2 from the germline V gene are MDHEN and SYDVKM.

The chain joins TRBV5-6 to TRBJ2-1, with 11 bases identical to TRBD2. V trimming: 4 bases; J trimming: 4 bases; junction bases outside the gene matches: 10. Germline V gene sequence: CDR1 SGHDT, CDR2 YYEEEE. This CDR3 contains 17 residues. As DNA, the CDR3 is TGTGCCAGCAGCCTTCCCGGGACTAGCGGAGTATACAATGAGCAGTTCTTC. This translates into CASSLPGTSGVYNEQFF.

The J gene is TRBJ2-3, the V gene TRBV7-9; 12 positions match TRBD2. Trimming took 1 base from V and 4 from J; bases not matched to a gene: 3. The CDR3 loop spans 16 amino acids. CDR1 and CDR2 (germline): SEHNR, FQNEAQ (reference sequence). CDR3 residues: CASSLVGLAGPDTQYF. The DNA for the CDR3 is TGTGCCAGCAGCTTAGTAGGACTAGCGGGGCCAGATACGCAGTATTTT.

CDR3 residues: CASMRALNQPQHF. CDR3 nucleotides: TGTGCCAGCATGAGGGCGCTCAATCAGCCCCAGCATTTT. The rearrangement uses TRBV27 and TRBJ1-5; no reliable D call. The germline V and J ends were trimmed by 7 bases and 3 bases, with 10 bases remaining between them. The CDR3 spans 13 residues. Germline lookup yields CDR1 MNHEY and CDR2 SMNVEV (reference sequence).

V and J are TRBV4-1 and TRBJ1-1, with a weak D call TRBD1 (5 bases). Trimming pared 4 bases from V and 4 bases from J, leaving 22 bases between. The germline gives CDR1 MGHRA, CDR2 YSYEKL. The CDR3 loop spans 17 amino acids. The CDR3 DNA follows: TGCGCCAGCAGCCTCCACACAGGTTTTTCTTCGGGCACTGAAGCTTTCTTT. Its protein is CASSLHTGFSSGTEAFF.